Below are 15 T cell receptor beta chains sequenced from a single sample in a study of blood T cell repertoires in COVID-19. Measured with immunoSEQ multiplex PCR; TCRdb has only the in-frame clones, and not every one. This table holds roughly 81,000 clones, 90% to 95% found once. The sample comprised peripheral blood. Receptor source: a woman between 50 and 59 years old in a cohort sampled during active COVID-19.

The gene calls are TRBV24-1 and TRBJ2-7, with D perhaps TRBD1 (5 bases). The CDR3 totals 16 residues. Germline CDR1 is KGHDR and CDR2 is SFDVKD. The germline V and J ends were trimmed by 4 bases and 5 bases, with 20 bases remaining between them. CDR3 residues: CATSDYKWSGRHEQYF. DNA for the CDR3: TGTGCCACCAGTGACTACAAGTGGTCAGGGCGCCACGAGCAGTACTTC.

V is TRBV3-1 (or the pseudogene TRBV3-2) and J is TRBJ1-4; perhaps TRBD1 as D (5 bases). The CDR3 is made up of 16 amino acids. Germline assignment: CDR1 LGHDT and CDR2 YNNKEL (reference sequence). The germline V and J ends were trimmed by 4 bases and 3 bases, with 15 bases remaining between them. The CDR3 DNA reads as TGTGCCAGCAGCCCGGGGGGGGTCGGGGCTAATGAAAAACTGTTTTTT. It translates to CASSPGGVGANEKLFF.

Only one count was recorded for this clone. The V gene is TRBV28, the J gene TRBJ2-2, with a tentative D call TRBD1 (5 bases). V gave up 6 bases and J gave up 1 base, with 15 bases separating them. The CDR3 has 16 residues. CDR1 MDHEN and CDR2 SYDVKM come from the germline V gene. The CDR3 bases are TGTGCCAGCAGCCCCAGAACAGGAGAGAACACCGGGGAGCTGTTTTTT. It encodes CASSPRTGENTGELFF.

This rearrangement joins TRBV11-2 to TRBJ2-1, with 13 bases identical to TRBD2. The CDR3 covers 17 residues. V lost 4 bases, J lost 9 bases, and 12 bases stayed unmatched. The germline V gene encodes CDR1 SGHAT and CDR2 FQNNGV. This CDR3 is CASSWVPGLAGNSEQFF. The CDR3 coding sequence is TGTGCCAGCAGCTGGGTACCGGGACTAGCGGGGAATAGTGAGCAGTTCTTC.

The J gene is TRBJ1-6, the V gene TRBV18; perhaps TRBD1 as D (6 bases). The germline V gene has CDR1 KGHSH and CDR2 LQKENI. The CDR3 covers 15 residues. V was trimmed by 5 bases and J by 6 bases, leaving 14 bases between them. The CDR3 region is CASSINRVGNSPLHF. The CDR3, as DNA: TGTGCCAGCTCAATTAACAGGGTTGGTAATTCACCCCTCCACTTT.

On this clone: Different DNA sequences within this sample yield the same CDR3. The V and J genes are TRBV3-1 (or the pseudogene TRBV3-2) and TRBJ1-1; D possibly corresponds to TRBD1 (5 bases). From germline, CDR1 is LGHDT and CDR2 YNNKEL (reference sequence). This CDR3 contains 14 residues. V was pared by 2 bases and J by 1 base, with 8 bases between. This CDR3 reads CASSQTGWNTEAFF. In nucleotides, the CDR3 is TGTGCCAGCAGCCAAACAGGTTGGAACACTGAAGCTTTCTTT.

The chain has TRBV6-2 or TRBV6-3 and TRBJ2-1, with TRBD2 matching 14 bases. Trimming at V came to 6 bases and at J to 7 bases, leaving 5 bases not matched to a gene. Per the germline V gene, CDR1 is MNHEY and CDR2 is SVGEGT. This CDR3 spans 15 amino acids. CDR3 sequence (DNA): TGTGCCAGCAGCCGCGGGACTAGCGGGAGAAATGAGCAGTTCTTC. This sequence encodes CASSRGTSGRNEQFF.

This chain links TRBV28 with TRBJ1-1, with D tentatively TRBD1 (6 bases). From germline, CDR1 is MDHEN and CDR2 SYDVKM. CDR3 length: 15 amino acids. Trimming took off 6 bases at V and 2 bases at J, with 16 bases between the two ends. CDR3 residues: CASRGGRGLNTEAFF. The CDR3 DNA sequence: TGTGCCAGCAGGGGCGGCAGGGGCCTTAACACTGAAGCTTTCTTT.

The chain links TRBV2 to TRBJ1-1; unclear D gene. The germline V and J ends were trimmed by 3 bases and 3 bases, with 11 bases remaining between them. Germline loops: CDR1 SNHLY, CDR2 FYNNEI. The CDR3 spans 14 residues. The CDR3 here is CASSDGGRYTEAFF. As DNA, the CDR3 is TGTGCCAGCAGTGATGGAGGGAGGTACACTGAAGCTTTCTTT.

The chain has TRBV10-2 and TRBJ1-1, with D possibly being TRBD1 (5 bases). CDR1 is WSHSY, CDR2 SAAADI, per germline. The CDR3 covers 12 residues. Trimming stripped 6 bases from V and 0 bases from J, with 5 bases between. CDR3 bases: TGCGCCAGCAGGGACATGAACACTGAAGCTTTCTTT. This encodes CASRDMNTEAFF.

This clone was detected once. The chain employs TRBV25-1 and TRBJ2-3; 8 nucleotides match TRBD1. The V segment lost 0 bases and the J segment 3 bases; nucleotides outside the gene matches: 8. Per germline, CDR1 MGHDK and CDR2 SYGVNS. The CDR3 contains 17 residues. The chain's CDR3 is CASSEYQADRGTDTQYF. CDR3 in DNA: TGTGCCAGCAGTGAATACCAAGCCGACAGGGGTACAGATACGCAGTATTTT.

The chain has TRBV28 and TRBJ2-2; unclear D gene. Germline V gene lookup returns CDR1 MDHEN and CDR2 SYDVKM. V gave up 6 bases and J gave up 7 bases, with 9 bases separating them. The CDR3 extends over 12 amino acids. The CDR3 nucleotides read TGTGCCAGCAGACAGATAAACGGGGAGCTGTTTTTT. Its translation is CASRQINGELFF.

The V and J genes are TRBV3-1 (or the pseudogene TRBV3-2) and TRBJ1-1; 8 nucleotides line up with TRBD1. There are 14 residues in the CDR3. J was trimmed by 4 bases and V by 6 bases; bases with no gene match: 7. The germline V gene encodes CDR1 LGHDT and CDR2 YNNKEL (reference sequence). The CDR3 spells CASRTITGGTEAFF. Here the CDR3 DNA reads TGTGCCAGCAGGACTATTACAGGGGGCACTGAAGCTTTCTTT.

J is TRBJ2-7 and V is TRBV4-1, with D possibly being TRBD1 (6 bases). V was pared by 2 bases and J by 2 bases, with 16 bases between. The germline CDR1 and CDR2 sequences are MGHRA and YSYEKL. The CDR3 extends over 16 amino acids. The CDR3 here is CASSQLSGTYTYEQYF. CDR3 nucleotide sequence: TGCGCCAGCAGCCAACTATCCGGGACATACACCTACGAGCAGTACTTC.

The chain employs TRBV5-4 and TRBJ1-1; 7 bases align to TRBD1. Trimming removed 4 bases from V and 0 bases from J; junction bases left unmatched: 3. The CDR3 has 14 residues. Germline CDR1 is SGHNT and CDR2 is YYREEE (reference sequence). DNA of the CDR3: TGTGCCAGCAGCCTGACAGGGATGAACACTGAAGCTTTCTTT. This sequence encodes CASSLTGMNTEAFF.